One and the same sample provided the 16 T cell receptor beta chains below, sequenced in a study of regulatory T cells in long-lasting Graves disease. Time point in this sample: newly diagnosed GD, antithyroid drugs for less than 3 months. After RNA was extracted from PBMCs, the TCR library was made from it. CDR3 regions were amplified by Arm-PCR using iRepertoire HTBI primers to build TCR beta libraries. MiXCR, run by TCRdb on the multiplex PCR reads, gives a single entry per CDR3 protein. The table records roughly 530,000 distinct CDR3 sequences, about 16% of them present only once. This sample also appeared in a second study, on T cells in Graves' hyperthyroidism and ophthalmopathy.

The material sequenced was peripheral blood mononuclear cells (PBMCs), taken at new diagnosis, from a patient treated with antithyroid drugs. The receptors were sampled from a woman aged 40 to 65 with Graves disease.

At least ten counts were recorded for this clonotype. This chain links TRBV10-3 with TRBJ1-2; D is unresolved. The CDR3 sequence is 15 residues long. V was cut by 1 base and J by 6 bases, with 15 bases left in between. Germline V lookup: CDR1 ENHRY, CDR2 SYGVKD. CDR3 amino acids: CAISELADGAHGYTF. In DNA, the CDR3 is TGTGCCATCAGTGAGTTGGCTGACGGAGCCCATGGCTACACCTTC.

This clonotype was seen just once. The chain couples TRBV19 to TRBJ2-2, with a tentative D call TRBD1 (5 bases). Trimming removed 3 bases from V and 6 bases from J, with 11 bases in between. The CDR3 consists of 14 residues. Germline lookup yields CDR1 LNHDA and CDR2 SQIVND (reference sequence). This CDR3 is CASSIGWGAGELFF. CDR3 bases: TGTGCCAGTAGTATTGGGTGGGGCGCCGGGGAGCTGTTTTTT.

The V gene is TRBV6-2 or TRBV6-3, the J gene TRBJ2-3, with 11 bases aligning to TRBD1. Germline CDR1 reads MNHEY; CDR2 reads SVGEGT. This CDR3 region has 15 residues. Trimming removed 5 bases from V and 5 bases from J; junction bases left unmatched: 6. In DNA, the CDR3 is TGTGCCAGCAGTGCAGGGGACAGGGGGAAAGATACGCAGTATTTT. Translated: CASSAGDRGKDTQYF.

This clonotype was seen a handful of times. A much larger clone lies a single base off, so this may be a read error. CDR3 DNA sequence: TGTGCCAGCAGCGACAACAGCGAACCGAACACTGAAGCTTTCTTT. It is translated as CASSDNSEPNTEAFF. V is TRBV12-3 or TRBV12-4 and J is TRBJ1-1; D gene uncertain. This CDR3 is 15 amino acids long. The V end lost 6 bases, the J end lost 1 base, and 15 bases lay between the germline ends.

This clonotype has ten or more counts. The chain links TRBV12-3 or TRBV12-4 to TRBJ2-5, with 7 bases fitting TRBD2. The CDR3 length is 15 residues. J lost 2 bases, V lost 7 bases, and 10 bases had no gene match. In DNA form, the CDR3 reads TGTGCCAGCACTAATACCCGGGGGGAACAAGAGACCCAGTACTTC. Its translation: CASTNTRGEQETQYF.

This clonotype was detected many times. The CDR3 bases are TGTGCCAGCAGTGACAATGAGCAGTTCTTC. Its protein product is CASSDNEQFF. The chain has TRBV2 and TRBJ2-1; D unresolved. CDR1 is SNHLY and CDR2 is FYNNEI in the germline V gene. This CDR3 is built from 10 residues. V dropped 3 bases and J dropped 6 bases, with 0 bases sitting between them.

This clonotype was observed many times. The CDR3 nucleotides read TGTGCCAGCACCCTCAGGGGGCGCGGGGAAAAACTGTTTTTT. This translates into CASTLRGRGEKLFF. V and J are TRBV12-3 or TRBV12-4 and TRBJ1-4, with 8 bases aligning to TRBD1. This CDR3 is 14 amino acids long. V gave up 7 bases and J gave up 8 bases; unmatched junction bases: 9.

Note on this clonotype: A clone one base away is much larger, so this may be a read error. The chain recombines TRBV11-2 with TRBJ2-3; D is undetermined. Germline V lookup: CDR1 SGHAT, CDR2 FQNNGV. The CDR3 runs 15 residues. Trimming removed 3 bases from V and 3 bases from J, with 13 bases in between. The DNA for the CDR3 is TGTGCCAGCAGCTTGGGTCCAAAGGCTACAGATACGCAGTATTTT. Protein: CASSLGPKATDTQYF. Full variable domain (remainder filled in from reference TRBV11-2 and TRBJ2-3): EAGVAQSPRYKIIEKRQSVAFWCNPISGHATLYWYQQILGQGPKLLIQFQNNGVVDDSQLPKDRFSAERLKGVDSTLKIQPAKLEDSAVYLCASSLGPKATDTQYFGPGTRLTVL.

The chain uses TRBV12-5 and TRBJ2-2; TRBD2 might be the D (5 bases). CDR3 length: 16 amino acids. V was clipped by 1 base and J by 1 base, with 10 bases between them. Germline V gives CDR1 LGHNT, CDR2 FRNRAP. In nucleotides, the CDR3 is TGTGCTAGTGGTTTGGGACTCGGGATGAACACCGGGGAGCTGTTTTTT. Translated: CASGLGLGMNTGELFF.

This clonotype has at least ten counts. This chain links TRBV20-1 with TRBJ1-4, with 8 positions matching TRBD1. With V trimmed by 6 bases and J by 3 bases, 3 bases remained unmatched. Germline assignment: CDR1 DFQATT and CDR2 SNEGSKA (reference sequence). This CDR3 comprises 13 residues. The CDR3 sequence: CSARQGPNEKLFF. The DNA for the CDR3 is TGCAGTGCCAGACAGGGGCCTAATGAAAAACTGTTTTTT.

In its sample, this clonotype was seen a few times. The chain combines TRBV7-9 with TRBJ1-1; D is perhaps TRBD1 (5 bases). V was pared by 5 bases and J by 0 bases, with 16 bases between. Germline V gene sequence: CDR1 SEHNR, CDR2 FQNEAQ (reference sequence). The CDR3 contains 16 residues. For the CDR3, the DNA is TGTGCCAGCAGCCCCCCGGGGCGTTTGATGAACACTGAAGCTTTCTTT. This gives the protein CASSPPGRLMNTEAFF.

The chain recombines TRBV7-6 with TRBJ2-2; 13 nucleotides align to TRBD2. V shed 5 bases, J shed 0 bases, and the junction held 3 bases outside the gene matches. The CDR3 contains 17 residues. CDR1 SGHVS and CDR2 FNYEAQ come from the germline V gene. CDR3 protein: CASSILAGGANTGELFF. The CDR3, as DNA: TGTGCCAGCAGCATACTAGCGGGGGGGGCGAACACCGGGGAGCTGTTTTTT.

The chain is built from TRBV5-1 and TRBJ2-7; 8 bases are shared with TRBD2. V dropped 10 bases and J dropped 8; count of bases not matched to a gene: 29. CDR3 size: 18 residues. Germline V gene sequence: CDR1 SGHRS, CDR2 YFSETQ. The DNA of the CDR3 is TGCGCCTCTACGGGCGGGCACTCCCGGGGGACTAGATATTACAAGCAGTACTTC. Translating it yields CASTGGHSRGTRYYKQYF.

This clonotype came up many times. The chain has TRBV12-3 or TRBV12-4 and TRBJ2-7; D is uncertain. There are 16 residues in the CDR3. V lost 0 bases, J lost 0 bases, and 12 bases lay in between. The CDR3 nucleotides are TGTGCCAGCAGTTTAGCGGGCGGAACCAGCTCCTACGAGCAGTACTTC. Amino acid sequence: CASSLAGGTSSYEQYF.

This clonotype was counted between two and nine times. This chain connects TRBV3-1 to TRBJ2-1; no firm D call. This CDR3 is 13 amino acids long. Trimming removed 4 bases at V and 10 bases at J, with 14 bases between. The germline CDR1 and CDR2 sequences are LGHDT and YNNKEL (reference sequence). CDR3 amino acids: CASSLGPLGEQFF. CDR3 in DNA: TGTGCCAGCAGCCTAGGGCCCCTGGGGGAGCAGTTCTTC.

There are a few counts of this clonotype. The rearrangement joins TRBV9 to TRBJ1-3, with D perhaps TRBD1 (5 bases). The CDR3 covers 14 residues. From germline, CDR1 is SGDLS and CDR2 YYNGEE. Trimming cost V 2 bases and J 3 bases, with 9 bases left between them. The CDR3 sequence is CASSVAQDGNTIYF. The CDR3 nucleotides are TGTGCCAGCAGCGTGGCACAGGATGGAAACACCATATATTTT.